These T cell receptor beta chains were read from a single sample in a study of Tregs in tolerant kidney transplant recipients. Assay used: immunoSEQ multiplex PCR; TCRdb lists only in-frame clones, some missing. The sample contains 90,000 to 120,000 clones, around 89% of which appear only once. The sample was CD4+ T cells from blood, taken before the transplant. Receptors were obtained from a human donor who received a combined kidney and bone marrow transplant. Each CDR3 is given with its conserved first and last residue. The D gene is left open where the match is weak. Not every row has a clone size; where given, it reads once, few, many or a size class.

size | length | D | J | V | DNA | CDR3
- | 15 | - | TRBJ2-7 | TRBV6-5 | TGTGCCAGCAGTCGTGATGCAACACCCACCTACGAGCAGTACTTC | CASSRDATPTYEQYF
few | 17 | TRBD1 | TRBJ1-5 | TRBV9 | TGTGCCAGCCAGCGGGGACAGGGGGCTGAGGGCAATCAGCCCCAGCATTTT | CASQRGQGAEGNQPQHF
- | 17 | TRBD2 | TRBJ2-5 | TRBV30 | TGTGCCTGGAATAGTAGGCTAGCGGGTTTTATAAGGGAGACCCAGTACTTC | CAWNSRLAGFIRETQYF
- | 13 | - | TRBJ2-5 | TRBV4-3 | TGCGCCAGCAGCCAAGGGGAGGACGGGACCCAGTACTTC | CASSQGEDGTQYF
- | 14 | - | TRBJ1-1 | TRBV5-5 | TGTGCCAGCAGCTTGGGGGCCTCGAACACTGAAGCTTTCTTT | CASSLGASNTEAFF
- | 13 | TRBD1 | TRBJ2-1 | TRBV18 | TGTGCCAGCTCACCGCAACAGGGGAATGAGCAGTTCTTC | CASSPQQGNEQFF
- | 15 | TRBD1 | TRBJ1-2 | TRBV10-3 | TGTGCCATCAGTGAGTGGGGGACAGGGGGCTATGGCTACACCTTC | CAISEWGTGGYGYTF
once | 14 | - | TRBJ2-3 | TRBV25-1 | TGTGCCAGCAAAAGACAGGCAGTGACGGATACGCAGTATTTT | CASKRQAVTDTQYF
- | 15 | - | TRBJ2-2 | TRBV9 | TGTGCCAGCAGCGTAGAGGGGTTGAACACCGGGGAGCTGTTTTTT | CASSVEGLNTGELFF
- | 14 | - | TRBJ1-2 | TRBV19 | TGTGCCAGTAGTATAGCGGGGGGATCTGGTGGCTACACCTTC | CASSIAGGSGGYTF
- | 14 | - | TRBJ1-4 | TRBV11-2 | TGTGCCAGCAGCTTAGGCGGTCATAATGAAAAACTGTTTTTT | CASSLGGHNEKLFF
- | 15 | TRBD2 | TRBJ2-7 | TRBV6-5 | TGTGCCAGCAGTTACTCCGCTAGCGGGAGCTACGAGCAGTACTTC | CASSYSASGSYEQYF
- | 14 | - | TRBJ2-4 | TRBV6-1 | TGTGCCAGCAAGGACAGTATAGCCAAAAACATTCAGTACTTC | CASKDSIAKNIQYF